These T cell receptor beta chains were read from a single sample in a study of CD8 T cells in Susac syndrome. Each CDR3 protein gets one entry after TCRdb re-called the immunoSEQ multiplex PCR reads with MiXCR. The sample carries more than 110,000 distinct CDR3 sequences, 95% recorded once. The specimen sequenced was CD4+ T cells from PBMCs. These TCRs come from a human donor with Susac syndrome. The CDR3 runs from the conserved cysteine through the conserved F or W. A D gene is named only where the DNA matches it firmly. Size values are once, few and many counts, or a class for expanded clones, and some rows have none.

J: TRBJ2-7; length: 14; V: TRBV9; size: .; D: TRBD2; DNA: TGTGCCAGCAGCCCCGGGACTACAAACTACGAGCAGTACTTC; CDR3: CASSPGTTNYEQYF
J: TRBJ2-1; length: 13; V: TRBV6-2/TRBV6-3; size: .; D: .; DNA: TGTGCCAGCAGTCAGACAGCGTACAATGAGCAGTTCTTC; CDR3: CASSQTAYNEQFF
J: TRBJ2-4; length: 19; V: TRBV30; size: .; D: TRBD2; DNA: TGTGCCTGGAGCGCGATAAGGACTAGCGGGGGGGCAACCAAAAACATTCAGTACTTC; CDR3: CAWSAIRTSGGATKNIQYF
J: TRBJ1-2; length: 12; V: TRBV20-1; size: .; D: TRBD1; DNA: TGCAGTGCTACACAGGGGGCGGGAGGCTACACCTTC; CDR3: CSATQGAGGYTF
J: TRBJ2-3; length: 16; V: TRBV4-2; size: .; D: TRBD2; DNA: TGTGCCAGCAGCCAATTTAGCGGGAGTAGTGGAGATACGCAGTATTTT; CDR3: CASSQFSGSSGDTQYF
J: TRBJ2-1; length: 16; V: TRBV30; size: .; D: .; DNA: TGTGCCTGGAGTTACGCTGGGGGGAGACTTGGGATTGAGCAGTTCTTC; CDR3: CAWSYAGGRLGIEQFF
J: TRBJ1-5; length: 15; V: TRBV9; size: .; D: .; DNA: TGTGCCAGCAGCGAGGGGTCCCATATCAATCAGCCCCAGCATTTT; CDR3: CASSEGSHINQPQHF
J: TRBJ2-6; length: 14; V: TRBV7-6; size: .; D: .; DNA: TGTGCCAGCAGCCCTAGGCGGGGGGCCAACGTCCTGACTTTC; CDR3: CASSPRRGANVLTF
J: TRBJ1-1; length: 13; V: TRBV29-1; size: .; D: .; DNA: TGCAGCGTTATCCGGGGGCGCGCAACTGAAGCTTTCTTT; CDR3: CSVIRGRATEAFF
J: TRBJ2-3; length: 15; V: TRBV12-3/TRBV12-4; size: .; D: TRBD1; DNA: TGTGCCAGTCAAACCGGGACAGGGAGCACAGATACGCAGTATTTT; CDR3: CASQTGTGSTDTQYF
J: TRBJ1-2; length: 15; V: TRBV9; size: .; D: .; DNA: TGTGCCAGCAGCCTGGTTGGGGGGGCGCAGAATGGCTACACCTTC; CDR3: CASSLVGGAQNGYTF
J: TRBJ1-1; length: 15; V: TRBV5-1; size: .; D: .; DNA: TGCGCCAGCCAGCAAGATTGGGGGCAGAACACTGAAGCTTTCTTT; CDR3: CASQQDWGQNTEAFF
J: TRBJ2-5; length: 13; V: TRBV7-7; size: once; D: .; DNA: TGTGCTAGCAGCATGGACTGGGGCGAGACCCAGTACTTC; CDR3: CASSMDWGETQYF
J: TRBJ2-1; length: 13; V: TRBV20-1; size: .; D: TRBD2; DNA: TGCAGTTTGGCTTCGGGACTAGCGAATGAGCAGTTCTTC; CDR3: CSLASGLANEQFF
J: TRBJ2-7; length: 11; V: TRBV29-1; size: once; D: .; DNA: TGCAGCGTTTTAGGACCCTACGAGCAGTACTTC; CDR3: CSVLGPYEQYF
J: TRBJ1-3; length: 16; V: TRBV4-2; size: .; D: .; DNA: TGTGCCAGCAGGGCCGACAAGGGCAAGTATGGAAACACCATATATTTT; CDR3: CASRADKGKYGNTIYF
J: TRBJ1-6; length: 17; V: TRBV30; size: .; D: TRBD1; DNA: TGTGCCTGGACCCGGGACAGGACCAGCTCCTATAATTCACCCCTCCACTTT; CDR3: CAWTRDRTSSYNSPLHF
J: TRBJ2-1; length: 13; V: TRBV7-3; size: .; D: .; DNA: TGTGCCAGCAGCACCGTTTCGCGCAATGAGCAGTTCTTC; CDR3: CASSTVSRNEQFF
J: TRBJ1-5; length: 13; V: TRBV29-1; size: .; D: .; DNA: TGCAGCGTAGCCGACAGTAGCAATCAGCCCCAGCATTTT; CDR3: CSVADSSNQPQHF
J: TRBJ2-5; length: 18; V: TRBV20-1; size: .; D: TRBD1; DNA: TGCAGTGCTAGAGATCCCATAAGGGGACAGGGGCTCCAAGAGACCCAGTACTTC; CDR3: CSARDPIRGQGLQETQYF
J: TRBJ2-7; length: 11; V: TRBV20-1; size: .; D: .; DNA: TGCAGTGCCGGACGAGGGGCCGAGCAGTACTTC; CDR3: CSAGRGAEQYF
J: TRBJ2-3; length: 14; V: TRBV20-1; size: once; D: TRBD2; DNA: TGCAGTGCCCCCTTAGCGGGACGGGCAGATACGCAGTATTTT; CDR3: CSAPLAGRADTQYF
J: TRBJ2-5; length: 16; V: TRBV12-3/TRBV12-4; size: .; D: TRBD2; DNA: TGTGCCAGCAGTTCGGGACTAGCGGGGTACCAAGAGACCCAGTACTTC; CDR3: CASSSGLAGYQETQYF
J: TRBJ2-1; length: 17; V: TRBV3-1; size: .; D: TRBD2; DNA: TGTGCCAGCGCCAGGGGTAGCGGGGGGGCCTCGGCCAATGAGCAGTTCTTC; CDR3: CASARGSGGASANEQFF
J: TRBJ2-1; length: 19; V: TRBV4-1; size: .; D: TRBD2; DNA: TGCGCCAGCAGCCAACTTGGACTAGCGGGAGGGCCATCAGCCAATGAGCAGTTCTTC; CDR3: CASSQLGLAGGPSANEQFF
J: TRBJ1-5; length: 14; V: TRBV19; size: .; D: .; DNA: TGTGCCAGTAGCCGGACAAATGGCAATCAGCCCCAGCATTTT; CDR3: CASSRTNGNQPQHF
J: TRBJ2-7; length: 13; V: TRBV9; size: .; D: .; DNA: TGTGCCAGCAGCGTAGATCCAGCCTACGAGCAGTACTTC; CDR3: CASSVDPAYEQYF
J: TRBJ2-7; length: 13; V: TRBV30; size: .; D: TRBD1; DNA: TGTGCCTGGAGTACGACAGGGCCTACGCGGCAGTACTTC; CDR3: CAWSTTGPTRQYF
J: TRBJ1-2; length: 13; V: TRBV30; size: .; D: .; DNA: TGTGCCTGGTCGCCACCGCCGGGGTATGGCTACACCTTC; CDR3: CAWSPPPGYGYTF
J: TRBJ2-6; length: 13; V: TRBV7-3; size: few; D: .; DNA: TGTGCCAGCAGCTTTGGCGGGGCCAACGTCCTGACTTTC; CDR3: CASSFGGANVLTF
J: TRBJ2-2; length: 15; V: TRBV29-1; size: .; D: TRBD2; DNA: TGCAGCGTCCCCTCGGGGGAGGGCCCCACCGGGGAGCTGTTTTTT; CDR3: CSVPSGEGPTGELFF
J: TRBJ1-3; length: 14; V: TRBV7-8; size: .; D: TRBD1; DNA: TGTGCCAGCAGCTTGGGGACAGCTGGAAACACCATATATTTT; CDR3: CASSLGTAGNTIYF
J: TRBJ1-1; length: 12; V: TRBV3-1; size: .; D: .; DNA: TGTGCCAGCAGCCAACCGGACAGTGAAGCTTTCTTT; CDR3: CASSQPDSEAFF
J: TRBJ1-1; length: 16; V: TRBV12-3/TRBV12-4; size: .; D: TRBD1; DNA: TGTGCCAGCAGTTCAACCTGGTGGACAGGGGGAAGTAAAGCTTTCTTT; CDR3: CASSSTWWTGGSKAFF
J: TRBJ2-3; length: 11; V: TRBV20-1; size: .; D: .; DNA: TGCAGTGCTAACAGGGAAGATACGCAGTATTTT; CDR3: CSANREDTQYF
J: TRBJ2-7; length: 13; V: TRBV5-1; size: once; D: .; DNA: TGCGCCAGCAGCTTGAAGACAGACTACGAGCAGTACTTC; CDR3: CASSLKTDYEQYF
J: TRBJ1-1; length: 14; V: TRBV18; size: .; D: TRBD1; DNA: TGTGCCAGCTCATCCGGACAGGCTAACACTGAAGCTTTCTTT; CDR3: CASSSGQANTEAFF
J: TRBJ1-5; length: 14; V: TRBV5-1; size: .; D: .; DNA: TGCGCCAGCAGCCCTGTAGGGGATGGCCAGCCCCAGCATTTT; CDR3: CASSPVGDGQPQHF
J: TRBJ2-1; length: 15; V: TRBV4-3; size: .; D: .; DNA: TGCGCCAGCAGCCAAGGCGGGACATCCTACAATGAGCAGTTCTTC; CDR3: CASSQGGTSYNEQFF
J: TRBJ1-5; length: 13; V: TRBV20-1; size: .; D: .; DNA: TGCAGTGCCAAAGGGACCGAGAATCAGCCCCAGCATTTT; CDR3: CSAKGTENQPQHF
J: TRBJ2-7; length: 17; V: TRBV4-1; size: .; D: TRBD1; DNA: TGCGCCAGCAGCCAATCAATCGGGACAGCTTTCTCCTACGAGCAGTACTTC; CDR3: CASSQSIGTAFSYEQYF
J: TRBJ2-5; length: 13; V: TRBV20-1; size: .; D: .; DNA: TGCAGTGCCCTGGCGGCGGGGCAAGAGACCCAGTACTTC; CDR3: CSALAAGQETQYF
J: TRBJ2-7; length: 16; V: TRBV5-1; size: .; D: TRBD1; DNA: TGCGCCAGCAGCTTGAGGACAGGCTTAGGTATCCACGAGCAGTACTTC; CDR3: CASSLRTGLGIHEQYF
J: TRBJ1-2; length: 14; V: TRBV5-6; size: .; D: .; DNA: TGTGCCAGCAGCTTGGACGGGGACTCCTATGGCTACACCTTC; CDR3: CASSLDGDSYGYTF
J: TRBJ2-1; length: 15; V: TRBV7-2; size: once; D: .; DNA: TGTGCCAGCAGCTTAGTCGGGACTTCCTACAATGAGCAGTTCTTC; CDR3: CASSLVGTSYNEQFF
J: TRBJ2-5; length: 14; V: TRBV5-4; size: .; D: .; DNA: TGTGCCAGCAGCTCGGGGGGCAGTCAAGAGACCCAGTACTTC; CDR3: CASSSGGSQETQYF
J: TRBJ1-2; length: 13; V: TRBV6-2/TRBV6-3; size: .; D: .; DNA: TGTGCCAGCAGTTACTCGGAGGGCTATGGCTACACCTTC; CDR3: CASSYSEGYGYTF
J: TRBJ2-1; length: 10; V: TRBV30; size: .; D: .; DNA: TGTGCCTGGAGTCGGCATGAGCAGTTCTTC; CDR3: CAWSRHEQFF
J: TRBJ2-5; length: 13; V: TRBV12-3/TRBV12-4; size: .; D: .; DNA: TGTGCCAGCAGTTTGGGACACCGGGAGACCCAGTACTTC; CDR3: CASSLGHRETQYF
J: TRBJ2-1; length: 16; V: TRBV12-3/TRBV12-4; size: .; D: TRBD2; DNA: TGTGCCAGCAGTTTGGGGAGGGCCAACTCCTACAATGAGCAGTTCTTC; CDR3: CASSLGRANSYNEQFF
J: TRBJ2-2; length: 14; V: TRBV29-1; size: .; D: TRBD1; DNA: TGCAGCGGCCGGACAGGGGTTCTCACCGGGGAGCTGTTTTTT; CDR3: CSGRTGVLTGELFF
J: TRBJ2-7; length: 15; V: TRBV6-5; size: .; D: .; DNA: TGTGCCAGCAGTTACTCTAGGTCAGGGACCTACGAGCAGTACTTC; CDR3: CASSYSRSGTYEQYF
J: TRBJ1-1; length: 12; V: TRBV29-1; size: .; D: .; DNA: TGCAGCGTTGAACTCCTGAACACTGAAGCTTTCTTT; CDR3: CSVELLNTEAFF
J: TRBJ2-7; length: 14; V: TRBV5-6; size: .; D: .; DNA: TGTGCCAGCAGCTTCGATTGGAGGGCCGGTGAGCAGTACTTC; CDR3: CASSFDWRAGEQYF
J: TRBJ1-6; length: 14; V: TRBV11-2; size: .; D: .; DNA: TGTGCCAGCAGCCCCCGTGACGGGAGTACACCCCTCCACTTT; CDR3: CASSPRDGSTPLHF
J: TRBJ2-1; length: 11; V: TRBV19; size: .; D: .; DNA: TGTGCCAGCCTCGGAGGACATGAGCAGTTCTTC; CDR3: CASLGGHEQFF